The 2 T cell receptor beta chains below were found in one sample sequenced in a study of cytomegalovirus exposure and HLA in healthy donors. In the PCR, 60 Vbeta and 13 Jbeta primers were used. Some clones are missing from TCRdb's copy, which holds only in-frame ones; the method was immunoSEQ multiplex PCR. Altogether roughly 150,000 clones are present, roughly 74% being singletons, with the ten largest covering 6.2%. Sequences were obtained from PBMCs. These receptors originate from a woman in her forties in good health and CMV-seropositive.

The gene calls are TRBV11-2 and TRBJ2-1; 12 nucleotides align to TRBD2. CDR1 and CDR2 from the germline V gene are SGHAT and FQNNGV. Trimming cost V 6 bases and J 8 bases; bases outside gene matches: 5. The CDR3 consists of 14 residues. CDR3 amino acids: CASRLAGGWDEQFF. The CDR3 DNA sequence: TGTGCCAGCAGGCTAGCGGGAGGGTGGGATGAGCAGTTCTTC.

The chain carries TRBV2 and TRBJ2-5; the D is unclear. The CDR3 runs 14 residues. V lost 2 bases and J 2 bases, leaving 9 bases between the germline ends. From germline, CDR1 is SNHLY and CDR2 FYNNEI. The CDR3 here is CASSEWASQETQYF. The CDR3 region has the DNA TGTGCCAGCAGTGAATGGGCGTCGCAAGAGACCCAGTACTTC. Drawing the rest from reference TRBV2 and TRBJ2-5, the complete variable domain is EPEVTQTPSHQVTQMGQEVILRCVPISNHLYFYWYRQILGQKVEFLVSFYNNEISEKSEIFDDQFSVERPDGSNFTLKIRSTKLEDSAMYFCASSEWASQETQYFGPGTRLLVL.